This is a list of T cell receptor beta chains from one sample in a study of shared clonotypes between healthy human individuals. Profiled with immunoSEQ multiplex PCR; TCRdb holds only in-frame clones, not every one. The repertoire includes 330,000 or so clones, approximately 79% of them detected once, and under 13% sits in the top ten. The sequenced sample consisted of memory CD4+ T cells sorted from blood. These receptors all come from a man aged 25 to 45 in good health. Each CDR3 is given with its conserved first and last residue. Fields, in order: V gene, CDR3 protein.

TRBV5-1 | CASSLDRGRGYEQYF
TRBV5-6 | CASSLRGLAGTGSYNEQFF
TRBV5-1 | CASSVGQSYEQYF
TRBV11-2 | CASSLARSTEAFF
TRBV7-9 | CASTQTGTRGYEQYF
TRBV7-2 | CASGPPRGEQFF
TRBV5-1 | CASSSNRALDGYTF
TRBV7-8 | CASSYRTSDAYEQYF
TRBV15 | CATSRERLYNTGELFF
TRBV5-1 | CASSRQNLNTEAFF
TRBV7-2 | CASSSEPGAGELFF
TRBV28 | CASSGRQGGNYNEQFF
TRBV5-1 | CASSLAGRQETQYF
TRBV5-5 | CASSRSTSGRETQYF
TRBV27 | CASSLYPFTGLRDTEAFF
TRBV30 | CAWSVPWPSQETQYF
TRBV11-2 | CASSKNPNQPQHF
TRBV7-8 | CASSTSGLAGRTDTQYF
TRBV19 | CASSKTRVSPVGSNEQYF
TRBV27 | CASSSVGNSNQPQHF
TRBV4-3 | CASSQAHTAELMLKLFF
TRBV5-4 | CASSLGASGSGADTQYF
TRBV29-1 | CSVVAGTKSPQYF
TRBV5-1 | CASSSIPGQGSYGYTF
TRBV7-3 | CASSYLAGGPYEQYF
TRBV28 | CASQGLVETQYF
TRBV6-1 | CASSELAGVAGELFF